Sequencing of this TCR beta chain was carried out in a study of blood T cell repertoires in COVID-19. Background on the study: Acute and convalescent COVID-19 samples came from the United States, Italy and Spain.

Trimming removed 5 bases from V and 3 bases from J, with 13 bases in between. The CDR3 length is 14 residues. Germline CDR1 is SEHNR and CDR2 is FQNEAQ (reference sequence). Authors' data handling: Nucleated cell counts were estimated from reference gene primer amplification. Sequencing was performed with immunoSEQ multiplex PCR; in TCRdb, only in-frame clones are kept and a portion is missing. The D gene and trimming were derived from the DNA, and the V and J assignments and clone size from that table. The sample records about 130,000 clones, less than 90% being singletons. Across about two dozen US areas, participants ranged in age from about 18 to 100 years. Two negative PCRs, clearance, or symptom resolution had been documented for recovered Cohort 3 donors.

This TCR was sampled from a woman aged 45-65 years who had recovered from COVID-19. What was sequenced was PBMCs or T cells enriched from blood (not recorded which). The chain has TRBV7-9 and TRBJ1-1; D call uncertain. The CDR3 here is CASSTSNEDTEAFF. The CDR3 DNA is TGTGCCAGCAGCACATCCAACGAGGACACTGAAGCTTTCTTT. The variable domain in full, with the rest retrieved from reference TRBV7-9 and TRBJ1-1, is DTGVSQNPRHKITKRGQNVTFRCDPISEHNRLYWYRQTLGQGPEFLTYFQNEAQLEKSRLLSDRFSAERPKGSFSTLEIQRTEQGDSAMYLCASSTSNEDTEAFFGQGTRLTVV.